This TCR beta chain was captured by sequencing in a study of Graves' ophthalmopathy and Graves' hyperthyroidism. About the research overall: Researchers classed hyperthyroidism as stable given no ophthalmopathy within 18 months of follow-up.

Certain patients, namely those with other autoimmune diseases, uncontrolled infections, pregnancy or lactation, were excluded. The authors amplified TCR beta CDR3 regions, and they did so from RNA transcripts for repertoire sequencing. First-round RT-PCR employed HTBI primers, with a second-round multiplex PCR after it. TCRdb reanalysed the multiplex PCR reads using MiXCR and keeps one entry per CDR3 protein. The table shows 560,000 or so distinct CDR3 sequences, with 35% to 40% occurring only once. This clonotype was picked up a small number of times. What it recognizes is unknown. Germline V gene data show CDR1 as MGHRA and CDR2 as YSYEKL. This CDR3 contains 15 residues. Trimming took 5 bases from V and 2 from J, leaving 16 bases between them. Study results and caveats: Among expanded thyroid clonotypes above 0.001 frequency, most also occurred in blood.

This rearrangement joins TRBV4-1 to TRBJ2-7; TRBD2 might be the D (6 bases). This TCR derives from an adult man with Graves' hyperthyroidism. The sequenced sample was peripheral blood or thyroid tissue (not recorded which). CDR3 amino acids: CASSNPGGVAYEQYF. The CDR3 bases are TGCGCCAGCAGCAACCCAGGAGGGGTCGCCTACGAGCAGTACTTC.